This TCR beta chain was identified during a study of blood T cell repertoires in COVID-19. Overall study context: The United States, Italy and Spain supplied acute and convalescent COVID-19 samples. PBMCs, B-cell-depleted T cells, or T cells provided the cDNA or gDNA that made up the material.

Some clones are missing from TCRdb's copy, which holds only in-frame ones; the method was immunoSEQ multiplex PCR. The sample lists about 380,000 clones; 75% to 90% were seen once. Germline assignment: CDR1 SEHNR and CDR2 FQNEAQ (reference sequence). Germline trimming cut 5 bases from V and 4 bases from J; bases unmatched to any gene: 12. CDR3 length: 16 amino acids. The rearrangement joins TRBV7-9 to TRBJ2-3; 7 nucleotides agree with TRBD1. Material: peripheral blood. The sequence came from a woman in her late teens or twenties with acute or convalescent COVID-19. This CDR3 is CASSARQGVGADTQYF. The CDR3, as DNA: TGTGCCAGCAGCGCCCGACAGGGAGTTGGGGCAGATACGCAGTATTTT.